The rows below give T cell receptor beta chains drawn from one sample of a study of blood T cell repertoires in COVID-19. Repertoires were generated with immunoSEQ multiplex PCR, while TCRdb's copy carries only in-frame clones and drops some. The table lists 350,000 to 450,000 clones, 87% of them singletons. Sequenced: peripheral blood. The source is a woman in her fifties or sixties with COVID-19, enrolled during active disease. The CDR3 runs from the conserved cysteine through the conserved F or W. The D gene is left open where the match is weak. Some rows mark clone size as missing; the rest say once, few, many or name a class of expanded clone.

size | J | D | V | DNA | CDR3
. | TRBJ2-7 | . | TRBV2 | TGTGCCAGCACCGACCAAGCGGGCCGATACGAGCAGTACTTC | CASTDQAGRYEQYF
once | TRBJ2-1 | TRBD2 | TRBV5-4 | TGTGCCAGCAGCTTGAAGCGGGGGGACTACAATGAGCAGTTCTTC | CASSLKRGDYNEQFF
. | TRBJ2-7 | TRBD1 | TRBV7-9 | TGTGCCAGCAGCTTTGAGGGACAGCCCTCCTACGAGCAGTACTTC | CASSFEGQPSYEQYF
. | TRBJ1-1 | TRBD1 | TRBV12-5 | TGTGCTAGTGGTTTGCCTCGGACAGGGGGGGACCCCCAAACTTTCTTT | CASGLPRTGGDPQTFF
. | TRBJ1-1 | TRBD1 | TRBV30 | TGTGCCTGGGAGGGACAGGAGGGATTTCGTCGGGCTTTCTTT | CAWEGQEGFRRAFF
. | TRBJ1-1 | . | TRBV15 | TGTGCCACCAGCAGAGATCCCCAGGGCCTCATGAACACTGAAGCTTTCTTT | CATSRDPQGLMNTEAFF
once | TRBJ2-3 | TRBD1 | TRBV2 | TGTGCCAGCATGACGGACAGGGGCACAGATACGCAGTATTTT | CASMTDRGTDTQYF
once | TRBJ1-2 | . | TRBV7-9 | TGTGCCAGCAGCTTAGTGAGTTATGGCTACACCTTC | CASSLVSYGYTF
. | TRBJ2-2 | . | TRBV7-3 | TGTGCCAGCAGCTTACGGGGAGGCAGCGGGGAGCTGTTTTTT | CASSLRGGSGELFF
. | TRBJ2-3 | TRBD1 | TRBV7-9 | TGTGCCAGCAGGCCAGGGGGCGGTACCACAGATACGCAGTATTTT | CASRPGGGTTDTQYF
. | TRBJ2-1 | . | TRBV18 | TGTGCCAGCTCACCAGGGGACATCGGGTTGCGGTTCTTC | CASSPGDIGLRFF
once | TRBJ2-3 | TRBD1 | TRBV5-4 | TGTGCCAGCCTCTCGGACAGGGCGACAGATACGCAGTATTTT | CASLSDRATDTQYF
many | TRBJ1-5 | TRBD1 | TRBV19 | TGTGCCAGTAGTATAGTAATTGGACAGGGGGCCAATCAGCCCCAGCATTTT | CASSIVIGQGANQPQHF
. | TRBJ1-6 | . | TRBV6-4 | TGTGCCAGCAGTTCGACAGCCTATAATTCACCCCTCCACTTT | CASSSTAYNSPLHF
once | TRBJ2-7 | TRBD2 | TRBV5-1 | TGCGCCAGCAGCTTTTCCTTAGCGGGGGGTACCTACGAGCAGTACTTC | CASSFSLAGGTYEQYF
. | TRBJ2-5 | TRBD2 | TRBV5-1 | TGCGCCAGCAGCCCCGGGACTAGCGGGGCTGTTTTGACCCAGTACTTC | CASSPGTSGAVLTQYF
. | TRBJ2-1 | . | TRBV18 | TGTGCCAGCTCTCGATCCGTGAGCTCCTACAATGAGCAGTTCTTC | CASSRSVSSYNEQFF
. | TRBJ2-7 | TRBD2 | TRBV4-1 | TGCGCCAGCAGCCAAGCCAGGACTAGCCGGGGCGAGCAGTACTTC | CASSQARTSRGEQYF
. | TRBJ2-4 | TRBD1 | TRBV25-1 | TGTGCCAGCAGCCAGGGGACAGTGGCCAAAAACATTCAGTACTTC | CASSQGTVAKNIQYF
once | TRBJ1-3 | TRBD1 | TRBV3-1/TRBV3-2 | TGTGCCAGCAGCCATTGGGACAGGCGCTCTGGAAACACCATATATTTT | CASSHWDRRSGNTIYF
few | TRBJ2-7 | TRBD2 | TRBV6-5 | TGTGCCAGCAGGCCGACTAGCGGGGTCTACGAGCAGTACTTC | CASRPTSGVYEQYF
. | TRBJ2-5 | TRBD1 | TRBV18 | TGTGCCAGCTCACCTGACAGGGGGATTCAAGAGACCCAGTACTTC | CASSPDRGIQETQYF
once | TRBJ1-1 | TRBD1 | TRBV6-5 | TGTGCCAGCAGTTACCGGGGACAGGGCCCTGAAGCTTTCTTT | CASSYRGQGPEAFF
. | TRBJ1-6 | . | TRBV21-1 | TGTGCCAGCAGCACGACAGGGGCAAATTCACCCCTCCACTTT | CASSTTGANSPLHF
. | TRBJ2-2 | . | TRBV24-1 | TGTGCCACCAGTGATTTCTCAGGAAGCTACACCGGGGAGCTGTTTTTT | CATSDFSGSYTGELFF
. | TRBJ2-3 | TRBD2 | TRBV7-9 | TGTGCCAGCAGCTTAGCGCCTACTAGCGGGGGCACAGATACGCAGTATTTT | CASSLAPTSGGTDTQYF
few | TRBJ2-1 | . | TRBV2 | TGTGCCACCAGACGGGGTAGCTCCTACAATGAGCAGTTCTTC | CATRRGSSYNEQFF
. | TRBJ1-2 | TRBD1 | TRBV28 | TGTGCCAGCAGTCAAGGGACAGGGGGAGCTAACTATGGCTACACCTTC | CASSQGTGGANYGYTF
. | TRBJ1-1 | . | TRBV4-1 | TGCGCCAGCAGCCAGGAAACAGGGCGCGCTGAAGCTTTCTTT | CASSQETGRAEAFF
. | TRBJ2-1 | . | TRBV5-3 | TGTGCCAGAAGCCCGACAGGCAACAATGAGCAGTTCTTC | CARSPTGNNEQFF
once | TRBJ2-5 | . | TRBV19 | TGTGCCAGTAGTACCTCAGGGGTACGAGAGACCCAGTACTTC | CASSTSGVRETQYF
. | TRBJ1-2 | TRBD1 | TRBV11-2 | TGTGCCAGCAGCCCTGGGGACAGGGTTGGTGGCTACACCTTC | CASSPGDRVGGYTF
. | TRBJ2-3 | . | TRBV30 | TGTGCCTGGAGTCTTAGCACAGATACGCAGTATTTT | CAWSLSTDTQYF
. | TRBJ2-2 | . | TRBV2 | TGTGCCAGCACCCTCAGGGCCGGCGGGGAGCTGTTTTTT | CASTLRAGGELFF
. | TRBJ2-3 | . | TRBV29-1 | TGCAGCGTTGTGCGGCCTTTTGTGGATACGCAGTATTTT | CSVVRPFVDTQYF
. | TRBJ2-1 | TRBD2 | TRBV10-1 | TGCGCCAGCACCCCCGGCGAACTAGCGGGGGAAACGAGGTACAATGAGCAGTTCTTC | CASTPGELAGETRYNEQFF
few | TRBJ2-7 | TRBD2 | TRBV15 | TGTGCCACCAGCACTAAGACTAGCGGGTCCAACGAGCAGTACTTC | CATSTKTSGSNEQYF
. | TRBJ2-5 | . | TRBV7-3 | TGTGCCAGCAGTTCAAATCCAGGGCTAGGGCAAGAGACCCAGTACTTC | CASSSNPGLGQETQYF
. | TRBJ2-5 | . | TRBV29-1 | TGCAGCGTTGAGGGTAGCGGCGAGACCCAGTACTTC | CSVEGSGETQYF
. | TRBJ1-2 | . | TRBV7-2 | TGTGCCAGCAGCTTAGCCCCAGGGAATCTTTTTAACTATGGCTACACCTTC | CASSLAPGNLFNYGYTF
. | TRBJ1-1 | . | TRBV6-5 | TGTGCCAGCCGCCTTATTACTCAGGGGAACACTGAAGCTTTCTTT | CASRLITQGNTEAFF
few | TRBJ1-3 | . | TRBV5-1 | TGCGCCAGCAGTCAGAGCCTCGGGGCTGGAAACACCATATATTTT | CASSQSLGAGNTIYF
. | TRBJ1-3 | TRBD1 | TRBV6-5 | TGTGCCAGCAGTCATAGGACAGGGTATGGAAACACCATATATTTT | CASSHRTGYGNTIYF
. | TRBJ2-7 | TRBD1 | TRBV11-3 | TGTGCCAGCAGCAGGGGACAGGACTACGAGCAGTACTTC | CASSRGQDYEQYF
. | TRBJ2-1 | TRBD2 | TRBV5-1 | TGCGCCAGTATCCGGACTAGCGGGGCGAATGAGCAGTTCTTC | CASIRTSGANEQFF
. | TRBJ1-5 | TRBD1 | TRBV6-6 | TGTGCCAGCAGTTTGGGACAGGGGAGCAATCAGCCCCAGCATTTT | CASSLGQGSNQPQHF
. | TRBJ1-2 | TRBD1 | TRBV5-1 | TGCGCCAGCAGCCAACAGGGGGGGACCCTCGCGAATGGCTACACCTTC | CASSQQGGTLANGYTF